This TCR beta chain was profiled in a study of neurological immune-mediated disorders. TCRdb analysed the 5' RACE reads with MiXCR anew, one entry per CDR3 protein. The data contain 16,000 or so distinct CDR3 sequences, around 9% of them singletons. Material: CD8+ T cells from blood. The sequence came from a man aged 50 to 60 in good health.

The CDR3: CASSPGQDEQYF. DNA of the CDR3: TGCGCCAGCAGCCCGGGACAGGACGAGCAGTACTTC. V and J are TRBV4-3 and TRBJ2-7, with TRBD1 identical over 8 bases. Germline CDR1 LGHNA, CDR2 YSLEER. The CDR3 covers 12 residues. The ends lost 4 bases at V and 5 bases at J; junction bases unmatched: 1.